Listed below are T cell receptor beta chains from one sample, sequenced in a study of regulatory T cells in long-lasting Graves disease. TCRdb called the multiplex PCR reads again in MiXCR, with one record for every CDR3 protein. The sample carries under 450,000 distinct CDR3 sequences, roughly 12% recorded once. These data were likewise used in another study, on T cells in Graves' hyperthyroidism and ophthalmopathy.

Sequencing used peripheral blood mononuclear cells (PBMCs), obtained at new diagnosis, from a patient treated with antithyroid drugs. Receptor source: a woman between 18 and 29 years old with Graves disease. The CDR3 runs from the conserved cysteine through the conserved F or W. A D gene is named only where the DNA matches it firmly. Only some rows state a clone size, as once, few, many or a class for expanded clones.

>TRBV7-8|many|TRBJ2-3|TRBD2
CASSFRISAAGGRTDTQYF
TGTGCCAGCAGCTTTCGTATATCGGCAGCGGGGGGTAGAACAGATACGCAGTATTTT
>TRBV7-9|NA|TRBJ2-4|NA
CASSSPLSERIQYF
TGTGCCAGCAGCTCCCCCCTTAGTGAGAGGATTCAGTACTTC
>TRBV5-1|few|TRBJ1-3|NA
CASSAFGLSLGNTIYF
TGCGCCAGCAGCGCCTTCGGACTGTCTTTAGGAAACACCATATATTTT
>TRBV7-9|few|TRBJ2-7|NA
CASSLKGHEQYF
TGTGCCAGCAGCTTAAAAGGACACGAGCAGTACTTC
>TRBV9|many|TRBJ1-1|NA
CASSVEDLNTEAFF
TGTGCCAGCAGCGTTGAGGACCTGAACACTGAAGCTTTCTTT
>TRBV29-1|NA|TRBJ1-1|NA
CSVGQRMNTEAFF
TGCAGCGTTGGGCAGAGAATGAACACTGAAGCTTTCTTT
>TRBV5-4|NA|TRBJ1-1|NA
CASRRLLSTEAFF
TGTGCCAGCAGGCGGCTTTTGAGCACTGAAGCTTTCTTT
>TRBV18|many|TRBJ2-5|NA
CASSPRTAQETQYF
TGTGCCAGCTCACCACGGACAGCCCAAGAGACCCAGTACTTC
>TRBV7-9|many|TRBJ2-7|NA
CASSYGSNEQYF
TGTGCCAGCAGCTACGGGTCAAACGAGCAGTACTTC
>TRBV29-1|NA|TRBJ1-2|NA
CSVEPGIGRVRGYTF
TGCAGCGTTGAGCCCGGGATCGGCAGGGTTCGTGGCTACACCTTC
>TRBV6-2/TRBV6-3|many|TRBJ2-1|NA
CASSEESVNEQFF
TGTGCCAGCAGTGAAGAATCAGTTAATGAGCAGTTCTTC
>TRBV11-2|many|TRBJ2-7|TRBD2
CASSSGLAIEQYF
TGTGCCAGCAGCTCGGGACTAGCGATTGAGCAGTACTTC
>TRBV4-3|few|TRBJ2-3|TRBD2
CASSPTSGKADTQYF
TGCGCCAGCAGCCCGACTAGCGGGAAGGCAGATACGCAGTATTTT
>TRBV27|many|TRBJ2-3|TRBD2
CASSWTSGDTDTQYF
TGTGCCAGCAGTTGGACTAGCGGGGACACAGATACGCAGTATTTT
>TRBV6-2/TRBV6-3|many|TRBJ2-1|TRBD2
CASSYSRWLAGVNEQFF
TGTGCCAGCAGTTACTCGAGGTGGCTAGCGGGAGTTAATGAGCAGTTCTTC
>TRBV7-9|many|TRBJ1-2|TRBD1
CASTTGQGAFYGYTF
TGTGCCAGCACGACCGGACAGGGGGCCTTCTATGGCTACACCTTC
>TRBV18|NA|TRBJ1-3|NA
CASSTRVKGPVPGNTIYF
TGTGCCAGCTCTACCAGGGTGAAGGGGCCGGTTCCTGGAAACACCATATATTTT
>TRBV13|many|TRBJ2-2|TRBD1
CASSPSSGTGITGELFF
TGTGCCAGCAGCCCGAGCTCCGGGACAGGGATCACCGGGGAGCTGTTTTTT
>TRBV10-3|few|TRBJ1-3|NA
CAISESILGNTIYF
TGTGCCATCAGTGAGTCGATCCTCGGAAACACCATATATTTT
>TRBV13|few|TRBJ1-1|NA
CASSLWALRDMGTEAFF
TGTGCCAGCAGCTTATGGGCCCTCCGGGATATGGGCACTGAAGCTTTCTTT
>TRBV19|NA|TRBJ1-1|NA
CASSSNTGLEAFF
TGTGCCAGTAGTTCCAATACTGGATTAGAAGCTTTCTTT
>TRBV6-4|NA|TRBJ1-1|NA
CASSDGGGNTEAFF
TGTGCCAGCAGTGACGGCGGCGGGAACACTGAAGCTTTCTTT
>TRBV12-3/TRBV12-4|many|TRBJ1-5|NA
CASSLGGAGGNQPQHF
TGTGCCAGCAGTTTGGGGGGCGCGGGCGGCAATCAGCCCCAGCATTTT
>TRBV20-1|NA|TRBJ2-1|TRBD1
CSARDTGGINNEQFF
TGCAGTGCTAGAGACACAGGGGGCATTAACAATGAGCAGTTCTTC
>TRBV11-2|many|TRBJ1-2|NA
CASSLVLQTRLGYTF
TGTGCCAGCAGCTTAGTGCTCCAGACCCGCTTGGGGTACACCTTC
>TRBV14|NA|TRBJ1-6|NA
CASSQNRPSPLHF
TGTGCCAGCAGCCAGAACAGGCCTTCACCCCTCCACTTT
>TRBV7-9|many|TRBJ2-7|NA
CASSFSGTHRYEQYF
TGTGCCAGCAGCTTCTCCGGGACTCATCGCTACGAGCAGTACTTC
>TRBV19|few|TRBJ2-1|NA
CASRGKNNEQFF
TGTGCCAGTAGAGGCAAAAACAATGAGCAGTTCTTC